This entry lists 27 T cell receptor beta chains sequenced from one sample in a study of T cell responses to AZD1222 COVID-19 vaccine. Clones were read by immunoSEQ multiplex PCR, and TCRdb kept only the in-frame ones, dropping some. The sample has 110,000 or so clones, just over 90% seen once. Sequenced here: peripheral blood, sampled on day 0 of AZD1222 vaccination. The receptors stem from an adult in good health.

The chain recombines TRBV10-3 with TRBJ2-1; 8 bases are shared with TRBD1. V dropped 6 bases and J dropped 8; count of bases not matched to a gene: 3. Germline values: CDR1 ENHRY, CDR2 SYGVKD. This CDR3 contains 12 residues. CDR3 region: CAIRGQGDEQFF. In DNA, the CDR3 is TGTGCCATCAGAGGACAGGGTGATGAGCAGTTCTTC.

Notes on this clone: The sample has other DNA sequences that encode this CDR3 too. V gene TRBV7-9 combines with J gene TRBJ1-6; 9 bases match TRBD1. The V gene end was trimmed by 4 bases and the J gene end by 3 bases; junction bases not matched to a gene: 4. This CDR3 has 16 residues. Germline V gives CDR1 SEHNR, CDR2 FQNEAQ (reference sequence). This CDR3 reads CASSSGQGFYNSPLHF. DNA for the CDR3: TGTGCCAGCAGCTCGGGACAGGGCTTCTATAATTCACCCCTCCACTTT.

The chain joins TRBV7-9 to TRBJ2-7; D call uncertain. The CDR3 covers 12 residues. V lost 5 bases, J lost 4 bases, and 9 bases lay in between. Germline V CDR1 and CDR2: SEHNR, FQNEAQ (reference sequence). This CDR3 is CASSRQGYEQYF. In nucleotides, the CDR3 is TGTGCCAGCAGCAGACAAGGGTACGAGCAGTACTTC.

V gene TRBV2 combines with J gene TRBJ1-3; weak D call: TRBD1 (5 bases). CDR3 length: 14 amino acids. The V gene lost 8 bases and the J gene lost 6 bases, with 17 bases spanning the gap. Germline values: CDR1 SNHLY, CDR2 FYNNEI. This chain's CDR3 is CASVSSGRANTIYF. The CDR3 DNA is TGTGCCAGCGTCTCCTCGGGACGGGCAAACACCATATATTTT. The variable domain in full, with the rest retrieved from reference TRBV2 and TRBJ1-3, is EPEVTQTPSHQVTQMGQEVILRCVPISNHLYFYWYRQILGQKVEFLVSFYNNEISEKSEIFDDQFSVERPDGSNFTLKIRSTKLEDSAMYFCASVSSGRANTIYFGEGSWLTVV.

In regard to this clone: An end of the junction does not agree with germline; a read error may underlie this. The chain's CDR3 is CASSYRGTYAQYF. The CDR3 region has the DNA TGTGCCAGCAGTTACAGAGGGACCTACGCGCAGTACTTC. The rearrangement links TRBV6-5 to TRBJ2-7, with D possibly being TRBD1 or TRBD2 (5 bases each). The CDR3 contains 13 residues. CDR1 is MNHEY, CDR2 SVGAGI, per germline.

The chain uses TRBV12-5 and TRBJ2-6, with no clear D. The CDR3 is 16 residues long. V was cut by 6 bases and J by 0 bases, with 12 bases left in between. Germline V gives CDR1 LGHNT, CDR2 FRNRAP. The CDR3 region has the DNA TGTGCTAGTGGGACGAATAGGATCTCTGGGGCCAACGTCCTGACTTTC. It codes for CASGTNRISGANVLTF.

The chain carries TRBV7-2 and TRBJ1-5, with 8 bases aligning to TRBD1. This CDR3 is 15 amino acids long. The trim removed 5 bases at V and 0 bases at J, leaving 3 bases unmatched. Germline V gene sequence: CDR1 SGHTA, CDR2 FQGNSA. This CDR3 reads CASSRTGNSNQPQHF. The CDR3 DNA sequence: TGTGCCAGCAGCCGGACAGGGAATAGCAATCAGCCCCAGCATTTT. The full variable domain, with the rest looked up from reference TRBV7-2 and TRBJ1-5, is GAGVSQSPSNKVTEKGKDVELRCDPISGHTALYWYRQSLGQGLEFLIYFQGNSAPDKSGLPSDRFSAERTGGSVSTLTIQRTQQEDSAVYLCASSRTGNSNQPQHFGDGTRLSIL.

The chain combines TRBV9 with TRBJ2-7, with D tentatively TRBD1 (6 bases). The germline V gene encodes CDR1 SGDLS and CDR2 YYNGEE. The CDR3 extends over 15 amino acids. Trimming left V 0 bases short and J 0 bases short, with 10 bases between. CDR3 sequence reads: CASSVAGALSYEQYF. The CDR3 DNA sequence: TGTGCCAGCAGCGTAGCAGGGGCCCTCTCCTACGAGCAGTACTTC.

J is TRBJ2-7 and V is TRBV6-2 or TRBV6-3, with 10 bases matching TRBD2. The CDR3 totals 14 residues. CDR1 is MNHEY, CDR2 SVGEGT, per germline. V trimming: 8 bases; J trimming: 2 bases; junction bases outside the gene matches: 6. The CDR3 DNA reads TGTGCCAGCCGCCAACTAGCGGGGCCCTACGAGCAGTACTTC. Its protein product is CASRQLAGPYEQYF.

The rearrangement links TRBV11-2 to TRBJ2-7; 9 bases map to TRBD2. The germline gives CDR1 SGHAT, CDR2 FQNNGV. There are 16 residues in the CDR3. J gave up 7 bases and V 3 bases, and 13 bases lay outside the gene matches. CDR3 region: CASSFTSGPTSREQYF. The CDR3 DNA sequence: TGTGCCAGCAGCTTTACTAGCGGGCCCACTTCGAGGGAGCAGTACTTC.

This chain joins TRBV11-2 and TRBJ2-7; D is unclear. Germline V gene lookup returns CDR1 SGHAT and CDR2 FQNNGV. The CDR3 consists of 12 residues. V dropped 5 bases and J dropped 2 bases, with 7 bases sitting between them. The CDR3 is CASSASTYEQYF. The CDR3 nucleotides read TGTGCCAGCAGCGCCTCGACCTACGAGCAGTACTTC.

The chain recombines TRBV6-5 with TRBJ1-4; 7 bases agree with TRBD1. The CDR3 loop spans 14 amino acids. Per the germline V gene, CDR1 is MNHEY and CDR2 is SVGAGI. After removal of 6 bases from V and 7 bases from J, the junction contained 8 bases not matched to a gene. This chain's CDR3 is CASRTTGIGEKLFF. CDR3 bases: TGTGCCAGCAGGACGACAGGGATCGGTGAAAAACTGTTTTTT.

J is TRBJ1-2 and V is TRBV7-2; the D gene is possibly TRBD1 (6 bases). The length of the CDR3 is 14 residues. V lost 3 bases and J 1 base, leaving 9 bases between the germline ends. CDR1 is SGHTA and CDR2 is FQGNSA in the germline V gene. The CDR3 here is CASSLQDSNYGYTF. The CDR3 DNA is TGTGCCAGCAGCTTGCAGGACAGTAACTATGGCTACACCTTC.

The rearrangement links TRBV29-1 to TRBJ2-7; TRBD1 aligns across 10 bases. The ends lost 6 bases at V and 5 bases at J; junction bases unmatched: 10. CDR3 length: 14 amino acids. From germline, CDR1 is SQVTM and CDR2 ANQGSEA. The CDR3 region has the DNA TGCAGCGTGGGGACAGGGGATTTCAGGAACGAGCAGTACTTC. This encodes CSVGTGDFRNEQYF.

The J gene is TRBJ2-5, the V gene TRBV6-4; 11 positions match TRBD2. Per the germline V gene, CDR1 is MRHNA and CDR2 is SNTAGT. This CDR3 comprises 15 residues. Unmatched junction bases numbered 3, after V lost 3 bases and J lost 3 bases. CDR3 coding DNA: TGTGCCAGCAGTGAATCTAGCGGGGGGAAAGAGACCCAGTACTTC. Amino acid sequence: CASSESSGGKETQYF.

This rearrangement joins TRBV6-5 to TRBJ1-1; D is possibly TRBD1 (5 bases). This CDR3 is built from 15 residues. Germline assignment: CDR1 MNHEY and CDR2 SVGAGI. V was trimmed by 4 bases and J by 11 bases, leaving 23 bases between them. The CDR3 loop is CASSSSGTTFLIAFF. CDR3 nucleotides: TGTGCCAGCAGTTCCTCCGGGACGACTTTCCTGATTGCTTTCTTT.

The V call is TRBV6-1, the J call TRBJ2-5; D might be TRBD2 (5 bases). This CDR3 region has 15 residues. Trimming left V 3 bases short and J 1 base short, with 12 bases between. Germline V lookup: CDR1 MNHNS, CDR2 SASEGT. In DNA form, the CDR3 reads TGTGCCAGCAGTGAGGAGGCTTTAGCCCAAGAGACCCAGTACTTC. This sequence encodes CASSEEALAQETQYF.

This chain links TRBV9 with TRBJ1-3, with a weak D call TRBD1 (5 bases). The V and J ends lost 4 bases and 2 bases respectively, with 13 bases between them. Germline CDR1 is SGDLS and CDR2 is YYNGEE. This CDR3 is built from 15 residues. CDR3 in amino acids: CASSYTGTPGNTIYF. The DNA of the CDR3 is TGTGCCAGCAGCTACACCGGGACCCCTGGAAACACCATATATTTT.

This CDR3 is CASSYWGAGGYTF. The CDR3 bases are TGTGCCAGCAGTTACTGGGGGGCTGGGGGCTACACCTTC. The chain recombines TRBV6-5 with TRBJ1-2; D is perhaps TRBD1 (6 bases). From germline, CDR1 is MNHEY and CDR2 SVGAGI. This CDR3 spans 13 amino acids. Trimming pared 1 base from V and 8 bases from J, leaving 11 bases between.

This chain's CDR3 is CASSWGAREQFF. CDR3 bases: TGTGCCAGCAGTTGGGGGGCCAGAGAGCAGTTCTTC. The chain uses TRBV11-2 and TRBJ2-1, with D perhaps assigned TRBD1 or TRBD2 (6 bases each). V lost 6 bases, J lost 10 bases, and 13 bases lay in between. The CDR3 covers 12 residues. Germline CDR1 is SGHAT and CDR2 is FQNNGV.

CDR3 residues: CASSLAVGDYGYTF. CDR3 coding DNA: TGCGCCAGCAGCTTGGCCGTCGGGGACTATGGCTACACCTTC. V and J are TRBV5-1 and TRBJ1-2; D unclear. This CDR3 is built from 14 residues. Germline lookup yields CDR1 SGHRS and CDR2 YFSETQ. The ends were cut back, 0 bases at V and 3 bases at J, with 9 bases in the middle.

V and J are TRBV21-1 and TRBJ2-7; the table's D call, TRBD1, has no DNA check behind it. TRBV21-1 has pseudogene status. The CDR3 covers 15 residues. The CDR3 loop reads CASSKAYDRCYEQYF. The CDR3 bases are TGTGCCAGCAGCAAAGCTTACGACAGATGCTACGAGCAGTACTTC.

V is TRBV7-2 and J is TRBJ2-7; 10 bases line up with TRBD2. The CDR3 has 15 amino acids. The germline CDR1 and CDR2 sequences are SGHTA and FQGNSA. V trimming: 5 bases; J trimming: 0 bases; junction bases outside the gene matches: 4. The chain's CDR3 is CASSAAGGSSYEQYF. CDR3 bases: TGTGCCAGCAGCGCAGCGGGGGGGAGCTCCTACGAGCAGTACTTC.

This clone has more than one count but fewer than ten. The chain joins TRBV7-9 to TRBJ1-2; D remains unclear. The V end lost 1 base, the J end lost 3 bases, and 9 bases lay between the germline ends. The CDR3 totals 14 residues. Germline loops: CDR1 SEHNR, CDR2 FQNEAQ (reference sequence). This chain's CDR3 is CASSLGEGYYGYTF. The CDR3, as DNA: TGTGCCAGCAGCTTAGGTGAGGGCTACTATGGCTACACCTTC. Combining the CDR3 with reference TRBV7-9 and TRBJ1-2 gives the whole variable domain DTGVSQNPRHKITKRGQNVTFRCDPISEHNRLYWYRQTLGQGPEFLTYFQNEAQLEKSRLLSDRFSAERPKGSFSTLEIQRTEQGDSAMYLCASSLGEGYYGYTFGSGTRLTVV.

CDR3 in amino acids: CASSQDRGGTEAFF. The CDR3 region has the DNA TGTGCCAGCAGCCAAGATCGGGGAGGGACTGAAGCTTTCTTT. The rearrangement joins TRBV14 to TRBJ1-1; D unresolved. The CDR3 has 14 residues. Trimming cost V 0 bases and J 5 bases, with 10 bases left between them. CDR1 and CDR2 (germline): SGHDN, FVKESK.

The chain carries TRBV28 and TRBJ1-1, with TRBD1 identical over 9 bases. The CDR3 length is 12 residues. Germline V lookup: CDR1 MDHEN, CDR2 SYDVKM. The V and J ends lost 8 bases and 7 bases, in that order; junction bases with no gene match: 5. CDR3 amino acids: CASGGQGFEAFF. The CDR3 coding sequence is TGTGCCAGCGGGGGACAGGGTTTTGAAGCTTTCTTT.

This chain links TRBV7-8 with TRBJ1-2; no definite D call. CDR1 is SGHVS and CDR2 is FQNEAQ in the germline V gene. V lost 2 bases and J lost 8, with 12 bases in between. The CDR3 spans 13 residues. This chain's CDR3 is CASSLLALGGYTF. In DNA form, the CDR3 reads TGTGCCAGCAGCTTATTAGCTTTGGGGGGCTACACCTTC.